The sequence of this T cell receptor (beta chain) was determined in a study of T-cell memory formation after mild COVID-19. From the 5' RACE reads, TCRdb called clonotypes with MiXCR, one entry per CDR3 protein. Of about 210,000 distinct CDR3 sequences listed, 27% are singletons. Trimming took off 7 bases at V and 0 bases at J, with 13 bases between the two ends. CDR3 length: 15 residues. The V gene's germline CDR1 is SGHNT and CDR2 YENEEA. This clonotype showed up just a few times. Material: PBMCs or a T cell subset sorted from them (not recorded which). This TCR derives from an adult woman who had mild COVID-19 (a few samples of this study predate the infection). Cell type and time point are not known. This chain uses TRBV11-3 with TRBJ2-1; TRBD1 might be the D (5 bases). The DNA for the CDR3 is TGTGCCAGCAAGATGCGACAGAGCTCCTACAATGAGCAGTTCTTC. It is translated as CASKMRQSSYNEQFF.